Listed here are 6 T cell receptor beta chains from one sample, sequenced in a study of blood T cell repertoires in COVID-19. Measured with immunoSEQ multiplex PCR; TCRdb has only the in-frame clones, and not every one. The sample includes 85,000 to 130,000 clones, about four fifths of them seen just once. The sequenced sample was peripheral blood. The receptors here all came from a man in his sixties with acute or convalescent COVID-19.

The chain has TRBV5-6 and TRBJ2-2; TRBD1 is a possible D gene (5 bases). V was shortened by 0 bases and J by 4 bases, with 7 bases between the two germline ends. Per the germline V gene, CDR1 is SGHDT and CDR2 is YYEEEE. CDR3 size: 14 residues. Written as DNA, the CDR3 is TGTGCCAGCAGCTTGGCAGGGTTCACCGGGGAGCTGTTTTTT. Protein: CASSLAGFTGELFF.

V and J are TRBV29-1 and TRBJ2-5; perhaps TRBD2 as D (5 bases). V lost 7 bases and J lost 4, with 16 bases in between. Germline V lookup: CDR1 SQVTM, CDR2 ANQGSEA. The CDR3 is 13 amino acids. CDR3 in amino acids: CSALRGVGETQYF. Here the CDR3 DNA reads TGCAGCGCGTTACGGGGAGTCGGAGAGACCCAGTACTTC.

J is TRBJ1-2 and V is TRBV5-1; D possibly corresponds to TRBD1 (5 bases). Germline lookup yields CDR1 SGHRS and CDR2 YFSETQ. The CDR3 is 12 residues long. The ends were cut back, 4 bases at V and 4 bases at J, with 8 bases in the middle. The CDR3 here is CASSQDSYGYTF. DNA of the CDR3: TGCGCCAGCAGCCAAGACAGCTATGGCTACACCTTC.

The V and J genes are TRBV20-1 and TRBJ2-3; 10 nucleotides agree with TRBD2. CDR1 is DFQATT and CDR2 is SNEGSKA in the germline V gene (reference sequence). This CDR3 comprises 14 residues. After removal of 3 bases from V and 4 bases from J, the junction contained 4 bases not matched to a gene. DNA of the CDR3: TGCAGTGCTAGTGGAGCGGGAGGGCCAGATACGCAGTATTTT. Its protein is CSASGAGGPDTQYF.

This chain links TRBV28 with TRBJ1-3, with 9 bases that match TRBD1. The ends lost 1 base at V and 0 bases at J; junction bases unmatched: 4. The CDR3 has 17 residues. Germline CDR1 reads MDHEN; CDR2 reads SYDVKM. The CDR3 sequence is CASSLSGQGNSGNTIYF. DNA for the CDR3: TGTGCCAGCAGTTTATCGGGACAGGGAAACTCTGGAAACACCATATATTTT.

This clone was counted only a few times. The rearrangement uses TRBV5-5 and TRBJ1-5; maybe TRBD1 (6 bases). The CDR3 covers 15 residues. Germline loops: CDR1 SGHKS, CDR2 YYEKEE (reference sequence). Trimming removed 2 bases at V and 2 bases at J, with 11 bases between. The CDR3 sequence: CASSFQGIGNQPQHF. CDR3 DNA: TGTGCCAGCAGCTTTCAGGGGATCGGCAATCAGCCCCAGCATTTT.